One sample yielded the 18 T cell receptor beta chains listed below, sequenced in a study of CD8 T cells in Susac syndrome. Roughly 0.45 to 1 ug RNA was reverse transcribed with random hexamers. Each CDR3 protein gets one entry after TCRdb re-called the immunoSEQ multiplex PCR reads with MiXCR. The data contain approximately 150,000 distinct CDR3 sequences, roughly 94% of them singletons. Sequenced sample: CD4+ T cells from PBMCs. The origin of the receptors is a human donor with multiple sclerosis.

The chain links TRBV20-1 to TRBJ1-5; 7 bases are a match to TRBD1. V was clipped by 0 bases and J by 3 bases; unmatched bases: 5. The CDR3 consists of 15 residues. Germline CDR1 DFQATT, CDR2 SNEGSKA (reference sequence). CDR3 in amino acids: CSARDIQGFNQPQHF. CDR3 DNA sequence: TGCAGTGCTAGAGATATACAGGGGTTCAATCAGCCCCAGCATTTT.

For the CDR3, the DNA is TGTGCCAGTAATGGCCTCGGAGAGGGAGAACGACAGCCCCAGCATTTT. Its protein product is CASNGLGEGERQPQHF. V and J are TRBV19 and TRBJ1-5; no reliable D call. V dropped 7 bases and J dropped 7 bases, with 23 bases sitting between them. This CDR3 spans 16 amino acids. CDR1 and CDR2 from the germline V gene are LNHDA and SQIVND (reference sequence).

The chain joins TRBV7-6 to TRBJ1-1; D remains ambiguous. With 1 base removed from V and 3 bases from J, the gap between germline ends came to 9 bases. CDR3 size: 14 residues. Germline values: CDR1 SGHVS, CDR2 FNYEAQ. The CDR3: CASSLGAGYTEAFF. The CDR3 coding sequence is TGTGCCAGCAGCTTAGGTGCAGGATACACTGAAGCTTTCTTT.

The J gene is TRBJ2-1, the V gene TRBV24-1; 14 positions match TRBD2. The CDR3 is 17 residues long. Germline V gene sequence: CDR1 KGHDR, CDR2 SFDVKD. The J segment lost 8 bases and the V segment lost 2 bases, leaving 7 bases of the junction unmatched. The CDR3 DNA reads TGTGCCACCAGTGATTCGGGGACTAGCGGGAGCTTCGATGAGCAGTTCTTC. It specifies CATSDSGTSGSFDEQFF.

This chain joins TRBV15 and TRBJ2-5; 11 bases agree with TRBD2. CDR3 length: 16 amino acids. V trimming: 5 bases; J trimming: 4 bases; junction bases outside the gene matches: 9. The germline V gene encodes CDR1 LNHNV and CDR2 YYDKDF (reference sequence). CDR3 bases: TGTGCCACCAGCCCTAGCCCCACTAGCGGGAGAGAGACCCAGTACTTC. It specifies CATSPSPTSGRETQYF.

This chain links TRBV20-1 with TRBJ1-2, with 7 bases identical to TRBD1. This CDR3 region has 13 residues. Trimming removed 4 bases from V and 2 bases from J; junction bases left unmatched: 4. CDR1 is DFQATT and CDR2 is SNEGSKA in the germline V gene (reference sequence). For the CDR3, the DNA is TGCAGTGCTATTTCAGGGGGAAACTATGGCTACACCTTC. As protein: CSAISGGNYGYTF.

This chain links TRBV3-1 with TRBJ2-6; D call uncertain. CDR1 LGHDT and CDR2 YNNKEL come from the germline V gene (reference sequence). The length of the CDR3 is 14 residues. V lost 1 base to trimming and J lost 3 bases, with 4 bases between them. CDR3 protein: CASSQGGGANVLTF. The DNA of the CDR3 is TGTGCCAGCAGCCAAGGGGGTGGGGCCAACGTCCTGACTTTC. Using reference TRBV3-1 and TRBJ2-6 for the parts outside the CDR3, the full variable domain is DTAVSQTPKYLVTQMGNDKSIKCEQNLGHDTMYWYKQDSKKFLKIMFSYNNKELIINETVPNRFSPKSPDKAHLNLHINSLELGDSAVYFCASSQGGGANVLTFGAGSRLTVL.

The rearrangement links TRBV20-1 to TRBJ2-5, with TRBD1 matching 12 bases. Germline lookup yields CDR1 DFQATT and CDR2 SNEGSKA (reference sequence). V lost 6 bases, J lost 5 bases, and 10 bases stayed unmatched. This CDR3 comprises 15 residues. The CDR3 nucleotides read TGCAGTGCGGCGCGGGACAGGGGGCGCCGGGAGACCCAGTACTTC. This translates into CSAARDRGRRETQYF.

The chain is built from TRBV12-3 or TRBV12-4 and TRBJ2-2; D not certain. With 2 bases removed from V and 6 bases from J, the gap between germline ends came to 4 bases. The CDR3 consists of 12 residues. CDR3 bases: TGTGCCAGCAGTTTATTTCCCGGGGAGCTGTTTTTT. It specifies CASSLFPGELFF.

This clonotype has only one observation. V and J are TRBV6-6 and TRBJ2-1; 12 bases map to TRBD2. The CDR3 length is 16 residues. V lost 5 bases and J lost 5; bases outside the gene matches: 7. Germline CDR1 is MNHNY and CDR2 is SVGAGI (reference sequence). CDR3 amino acids: CASSPVRTSGDNEQFF. CDR3 coding DNA: TGTGCCAGCAGTCCCGTTAGGACTAGCGGGGACAATGAGCAGTTCTTC.

The chain combines TRBV29-1 with TRBJ1-1, with a tentative D call TRBD1 (6 bases). Trimming removed 8 bases at V and 3 bases at J, with 16 bases between. Germline loops: CDR1 SQVTM, CDR2 ANQGSEA. The CDR3 has 13 residues. The DNA of the CDR3 is TGCAGCTTAACGTTACAGGGTTACACTGAAGCTTTCTTT. Protein: CSLTLQGYTEAFF.

The gene calls are TRBV30 and TRBJ1-2; 7 nucleotides match TRBD1. The CDR3 spans 13 residues. The V and J ends lost 4 bases and 4 bases, in that order; junction bases with no gene match: 6. Germline CDR1 is GTSNPN and CDR2 is SVGIG (reference sequence). CDR3: CAWKIQGGYGYTF. The CDR3 region has the DNA TGTGCCTGGAAGATCCAGGGGGGCTATGGCTACACCTTC.

This chain uses TRBV6-5 with TRBJ2-5, with D possibly being TRBD2 (5 bases). The V end lost 0 bases, the J end lost 4 bases, and 15 bases lay between the germline ends. CDR3 length equals 16 residues. Germline V gene lookup returns CDR1 MNHEY and CDR2 SVGAGI. CDR3 loop: CASSYSRGPLVETQYF. CDR3 nucleotides: TGTGCCAGCAGTTACTCGAGAGGGCCGTTGGTAGAGACCCAGTACTTC.

This clonotype has just one count. This chain uses TRBV13 with TRBJ1-4; D remains unclear. Germline V gene lookup returns CDR1 PRHDT and CDR2 FYEKMQ (reference sequence). The CDR3 loop spans 13 amino acids. V was shortened by 2 bases and J by 10 bases, with 11 bases between the two germline ends. DNA of the CDR3: TGTGCCAGCAGCTTATTTGTAATTGGAAAACTGTTTTTT. Its translation: CASSLFVIGKLFF.

The chain carries TRBV24-1 and TRBJ1-1, with a possible D match to TRBD1 (6 bases). The CDR3 consists of 12 residues. The germline CDR1 and CDR2 sequences are KGHDR and SFDVKD. Trimming cost V 3 bases and J 11 bases, with 12 bases left between them. Here the CDR3 DNA reads TGTGCCACCAGTGATCAGGGACACGAGGCTTTCTTT. Protein: CATSDQGHEAFF.

J is TRBJ1-5 and V is TRBV5-6, with D maybe TRBD1 (6 bases). The V gene's germline CDR1 is SGHDT and CDR2 YYEEEE. Trimming took off 3 bases at V and 3 bases at J, with 25 bases between the two ends. The CDR3 has 19 residues. CDR3 nucleotides: TGTGCCAGCAGCTATAACACACAGACGCGCCGGGACACCAATCAGCCCCAGCATTTT. Translating it yields CASSYNTQTRRDTNQPQHF.

The J gene is TRBJ2-1, the V gene TRBV27; D is unclear. CDR3 length: 15 residues. Between the trimmed V and J ends, which lost 5 bases and 5 bases, there was a span of 16 bases. Looked up from germline, CDR1 is MNHEY and CDR2 is SMNVEV (reference sequence). CDR3: CASSPYSDGDNEQFF. As DNA, the CDR3 is TGTGCCAGCAGTCCCTACTCGGACGGAGACAATGAGCAGTTCTTC.

This clonotype showed up just once. The J gene is TRBJ1-2, the V gene TRBV6-2 or TRBV6-3; 9 positions match TRBD1. The CDR3 runs 15 residues. Per germline, CDR1 MNHEY and CDR2 SVGEGT. V was clipped by 6 bases and J by 4 bases; unmatched bases: 9. CDR3 DNA sequence: TGTGCCAGCAGCCCCCACAGGGGGCGCGGCTATGGCTACACCTTC. Protein: CASSPHRGRGYGYTF.